This T cell receptor (beta chain) was obtained from a study of Graves' ophthalmopathy and Graves' hyperthyroidism. Notes on the study in general: At about 69% sensitivity and approximately 72% specificity, the model predicted progression of the ophthalmopathy.

This clonotype was seen just once. Its antigen is undetermined. Amplification targeted the TCR beta CDR3 regions, with RNA transcripts as the source material. Investigators did first-round RT-PCR with HTBI primers, then second-round multiplex PCR. TCRdb re-derived calls from the multiplex PCR reads in MiXCR, one entry per CDR3 protein. This repertoire shows hundreds of thousands of distinct CDR3 sequences, under 50% found once; its top ten account for over 2.5%. Per germline, CDR1 SQVTM and CDR2 ANQGSEA. V was cut by 8 bases and J by 7 bases, with 15 bases left in between. The CDR3 length is 11 residues.

Material: peripheral blood. The receptor's source is an adult man with Graves' ophthalmopathy. The gene calls are TRBV29-1 and TRBJ2-7; tentative D call: TRBD1 (6 bases). Here the CDR3 DNA reads TGCAGCTACCGGACAGTTTTTGAGCAGTACTTC. Translating gives CSYRTVFEQYF.